This T cell receptor (beta chain) was recorded in a study of blood T cells in healthy people across ages. Findings and caveats of the study: With donor CMV status unknown, expanded clonotype changes were possibly confounded.

This clonotype was recorded many times. The antigen is not known. V was shortened by 3 bases and J by 5 bases, with 13 bases between the two germline ends. The CDR3 has 14 residues. CDR1 is SGHTA, CDR2 FQGNSA, per germline. Next came a second PCR, run for about 6 to 12 cycles, which used a sample-barcoded 5' primer along with a J-beta primer mix. Each CDR3 protein is one row after TCRdb ran MiXCR on the 5' RACE reads. The sample lists 800,000 to 950,000 distinct CDR3 sequences; 25% to 30% were seen once. This sample was also put to use in a study of T cells of mothers and their children. That paper states: The people who donated were a few healthy Caucasian mothers and their six children. For the second PCR, the M1S primer put in sample barcodes and 2-4 random nucleotides.

Specimen: blood. The chain links TRBV7-2 to TRBJ2-5, with D perhaps being TRBD1 or TRBD2 (6 bases each). This clonotype originated in a woman aged 35 to 49 in good health. CDR3 loop: CASSFYGGGETQYF. The CDR3 coding sequence is TGTGCCAGCAGCTTCTACGGGGGCGGGGAGACCCAGTACTTC.